Listed here are 18 T cell receptor beta chains from one sample, sequenced in a study of regulatory T cells in long-lasting Graves disease. The TCR beta library used iRepertoire HTBI primers with Arm-PCR amplification of CDR3. TCRdb re-called the multiplex PCR reads through MiXCR, storing one row per CDR3 protein. The data show some 560,000 distinct CDR3 sequences, around 16% seen once. Specified time point: newly diagnosed GD, antithyroid drugs for less than 3 months. TCR sequences were obtained from RNA taken from PBMCs. The same data also contributed to another study, on T cells in Graves' hyperthyroidism and ophthalmopathy.

The sample here was peripheral blood mononuclear cells (PBMCs), taken at new diagnosis, from a patient treated with antithyroid drugs. Source of these receptors: a middle-aged woman with Graves disease.

The V and J genes are TRBV7-9 and TRBJ1-2, with 9 bases matching TRBD1. The CDR3 length is 13 residues. The germline CDR1 and CDR2 sequences are SEHNR and FQNEAQ (reference sequence). Trimming at V came to 5 bases and at J to 7 bases, leaving 5 bases not matched to a gene. CDR3 DNA: TGTGCCAGCAGCCCCTCGGACAGGGGTGGCTACACCTTC. This gives the protein CASSPSDRGGYTF.

This clonotype was observed a few times. The V and J genes are TRBV20-1 and TRBJ1-1; no definite D call. The CDR3 has 12 residues. V gave up 7 bases and J gave up 3 bases, with 12 bases separating them. Germline CDR1 DFQATT, CDR2 SNEGSKA (reference sequence). CDR3 protein: CSVGSLYTEAFF. CDR3 in DNA: TGCAGTGTGGGCTCGTTGTACACTGAAGCTTTCTTT.

The table lists this clonotype with many counts. This chain uses TRBV27 with TRBJ1-2; D is perhaps TRBD1 (6 bases). This CDR3 region has 12 residues. The germline V and J ends were trimmed by 5 bases and 4 bases, with 8 bases remaining between them. The germline gives CDR1 MNHEY, CDR2 SMNVEV (reference sequence). This CDR3 reads CASSDRIYGYTF. CDR3 DNA sequence: TGTGCCAGCAGTGACAGGATCTATGGCTACACCTTC.

The chain carries TRBV6-1 and TRBJ2-7; 15 nucleotides line up with TRBD2. With 6 bases clipped from V and 6 bases from J, the junction kept 9 bases outside the gene matches. The CDR3 totals 16 residues. CDR1 is MNHNS, CDR2 SASEGT, per germline. The CDR3 sequence is CASSRTSGGVRREQYF. The CDR3 bases are TGTGCCAGCAGCCGGACTAGCGGGGGGGTTCGTCGCGAGCAGTACTTC.

The chain links TRBV11-2 to TRBJ2-4; D gene ambiguous. CDR3 length: 13 residues. The germline CDR1 and CDR2 sequences are SGHAT and FQNNGV. Trimming pared 2 bases from V and 7 bases from J, leaving 9 bases between. This CDR3 is CASSLTAANIQYF. The CDR3 DNA is TGTGCCAGCAGCTTAACCGCGGCCAACATTCAGTACTTC.

The chain joins TRBV20-1 to TRBJ2-5; 8 bases are shared with TRBD2. CDR3 length: 12 amino acids. Germline V gives CDR1 DFQATT, CDR2 SNEGSKA (reference sequence). The CDR3 bases are TGCAGCGGGTACGGGGGGGCCGAGACCCAGTACTTC. As protein: CSGYGGAETQYF.

This clonotype was seen ten or more times. The chain is built from TRBV6-1 and TRBJ1-1; D not resolved. Trimming removed 4 bases from V and 5 bases from J, with 11 bases in between. The CDR3 runs to 13 residues. Per the germline V gene, CDR1 is MNHNS and CDR2 is SASEGT. DNA for the CDR3: TGTGCCAGCAGTGTTTGGGGAGAAACTGAAGCTTTCTTT. It yields the protein CASSVWGETEAFF.

This clonotype was recorded at least ten times. J is TRBJ2-6 and V is TRBV12-3 or TRBV12-4; 8 nucleotides match TRBD1. V shed 6 bases and J 2 bases; nucleotides not matched to a gene: 3. The CDR3 has 15 amino acids. The CDR3 reads CASRKTGAGANVLTF. The DNA for the CDR3 is TGTGCCAGCAGAAAGACAGGGGCTGGGGCCAACGTCCTGACTTTC.

This clonotype was seen ten or more times. This chain's CDR3 is CASSLLDGEAFF. CDR3 in DNA: TGCGCCAGCAGCTTGCTGGACGGTGAAGCTTTCTTT. The chain links TRBV5-1 to TRBJ1-1; unclear D gene. The germline V gene has CDR1 SGHRS and CDR2 YFSETQ. V lost 1 base, J lost 7 bases, and 8 bases lay in between. The CDR3 is 12 amino acids.

This clonotype was counted at least ten times. The V gene is TRBV11-2, the J gene TRBJ2-3, with 11 bases identical to TRBD2. With V trimmed by 6 bases and J by 3 bases, 8 bases remained unmatched. Germline V gene data show CDR1 as SGHAT and CDR2 as FQNNGV. This CDR3 is 16 amino acids long. CDR3 nucleotide sequence: TGTGCCAGCAGTCTTCTAGCGGGGGGTAGTACAGATACGCAGTATTTT. Its translation is CASSLLAGGSTDTQYF.

This chain connects TRBV18 to TRBJ1-1; 7 bases fit TRBD1. Per the germline V gene, CDR1 is KGHSH and CDR2 is LQKENI. V trimming: 5 bases; J trimming: 1 base; junction bases outside the gene matches: 4. The CDR3 covers 14 residues. The CDR3 is CASSAGQRNTEAFF. CDR3 DNA: TGTGCCAGCTCAGCGGGACAGCGGAACACTGAAGCTTTCTTT.

Here the CDR3 reads CASRSVWQGYTF. For the CDR3, the DNA is TGTGCCAGCAGATCGGTCTGGCAGGGCTACACCTTC. The rearrangement joins TRBV7-9 to TRBJ1-2; D remains ambiguous. This CDR3 spans 12 amino acids. V was cut by 6 bases and J by 8 bases, with 13 bases left in between. Per germline, CDR1 SEHNR and CDR2 FQNEAQ (reference sequence).

This clonotype was detected many times. This chain uses TRBV7-2 with TRBJ2-2, with a possible D match to TRBD2 (5 bases). Germline V gene data show CDR1 as SGHTA and CDR2 as FQGNSA. CDR3 length: 16 amino acids. V was shortened by 0 bases and J by 3 bases, with 11 bases between the two germline ends. The CDR3 here is CASSLARSGYTGELFF. In DNA, the CDR3 is TGTGCCAGCAGCTTAGCTCGGAGCGGATACACCGGGGAGCTGTTTTTT. The whole variable domain, filled in from reference TRBV7-2 and TRBJ2-2, reads GAGVSQSPSNKVTEKGKDVELRCDPISGHTALYWYRQSLGQGLEFLIYFQGNSAPDKSGLPSDRFSAERTGGSVSTLTIQRTQQEDSAVYLCASSLARSGYTGELFFGEGSRLTVL.

Ten or more counts support this clonotype. The chain is built from TRBV7-2 and TRBJ1-1; D unresolved. The CDR3 is 14 amino acids. V was clipped by 1 base and J by 3 bases, with 9 bases between them. Germline-derived CDR1 and CDR2 are SGHTA and FQGNSA. The CDR3, as DNA: TGTGCCAGCAGCTTAGATCAGGCGCACACTGAAGCTTTCTTT. Protein product: CASSLDQAHTEAFF.

This rearrangement joins TRBV5-8 to TRBJ1-1; 8 bases fit TRBD1. CDR3 length: 13 residues. Trimming removed 7 bases from V and 1 base from J; junction bases left unmatched: 3. Germline-derived CDR1 and CDR2 are SGHTS and YDEGEE. The CDR3 DNA reads as TGTGCCAGCTTGGGACAGGAGAACACTGAAGCTTTCTTT. Translated, it gives CASLGQENTEAFF.

This clonotype was seen at least ten times. The chain recombines TRBV5-1 with TRBJ2-1; 9 bases fit TRBD2. After removal of 6 bases from V and 8 bases from J, the junction contained 9 bases not matched to a gene. The CDR3 loop spans 14 amino acids. Germline-derived CDR1 and CDR2 are SGHRS and YFSETQ. The CDR3 sequence is CASKDERGVDEQFF. The CDR3 coding sequence is TGCGCCAGCAAAGACGAGCGGGGGGTCGATGAGCAGTTCTTC.

This clonotype was counted between two and nine times. The gene calls are TRBV20-1 and TRBJ1-2, with TRBD1 matching 9 bases. CDR3 length equals 13 residues. V lost 5 bases, J lost 1 base, and 2 bases stayed unmatched. Germline CDR1 is DFQATT and CDR2 is SNEGSKA (reference sequence). The CDR3 sequence: CSAGQGRNYGYTF. The CDR3 DNA reads TGCAGTGCTGGACAGGGGCGTAACTATGGCTACACCTTC.

This clonotype came up many times. The genes are TRBV12-3 or TRBV12-4 and TRBJ2-7; TRBD1 matches 8 bases. The CDR3 is 14 amino acids. V dropped 3 bases and J dropped 4; count of bases not matched to a gene: 5. CDR3 sequence: CASSLDRVGYEQYF. CDR3 bases: TGTGCCAGCAGTTTGGACAGGGTAGGGTACGAGCAGTACTTC.